This entry concerns a single TCR beta chain. What it recognizes is unknown. Mismatch with germline at one junction end may stem from a read error. Production of TCR beta cDNA used 500 ng total RNA together with a constant-region primer. What produced the TCR beta libraries was three nested multiplex PCR rounds using slightly modified ARM-PCR. TRBV1-TRBV30 forward primers and a C-beta reverse primer were used in the first two PCR rounds, which each ran for approximately 11 cycles. TCRdb redid the calling of the multiplex PCR reads with MiXCR, one entry per CDR3 protein. Found here are 150,000 to 200,000 distinct CDR3 sequences, 50% to 75% of them singletons; the top ten hold 72%. The authors took blood RNA from unsorted whole blood and also extracted germline DNA. The CDR3 sequence is 14 residues long. CDR1 and CDR2 (germline): SQVTM, ANQGSEA. This specimen comes from a study of tumor-infiltrating lymphocytes in primary liver carcinoma. Study details: These were node-negative, non-metastatic T1-T3 tumors of roughly 4 to 11 cm. Samples produced roughly 3.65 to 8 million productive TCRbeta reads, comparable across tissue types. Study results and limitations: Blood trailed tumors significantly in top-250-clone fraction (p = 0.039). Among the pair types, tumor region pairs showed more overlap than tumor-adjacent and tumor-blood pairs.

V is TRBV29-1 and J is TRBJ1-4; D uncertain. The TCR comes from a man between 35 and 55 years old with primary liver carcinoma and hepatitis B virus infection. Source material: peripheral blood. CDR3 sequence: CSIEVSATNEKLFF. The CDR3 bases are TGCAGCATTGAAGTGAGTGCAACTAATGAAAAACTGTTTTTT.